This T cell receptor beta chain was identified in a study of resident and recirculating memory T cells in vitiligo. Study findings and constraints: No unique dominant TCR clone was found in vitiligo lesions. Sequences differed between biopsy sites and patients, suggesting private specificity.

There are 15 residues in the CDR3. J lost 2 bases, V lost 2 bases, and 2 bases had no gene match. The V gene's germline CDR1 is SGHTA and CDR2 FQGTGA. Remarks on this clone: The antigen remains unidentified.

Data came from immunoSEQ multiplex PCR; TCRdb stores just in-frame clones and leaves some out. Counted here are more than 35,000 clones, over 90% occurring once; the ten biggest clones make up over 3.5%. Stable patients also lacked confetti depigmentation, a sign of active vitiligo. The V call is TRBV7-3, the J call TRBJ2-1, with TRBD2 matching over 8 bases. The sample taken for sequencing was blood. The sequence came from a male donor with vitiligo. This CDR3 reads CASSLGRGAYNEQFF. In DNA form, the CDR3 reads TGTGCCAGCAGCTTAGGGCGGGGGGCCTACAATGAGCAGTTCTTC.